A selection of T cell receptor beta chains follows, all from one sample in a study of shared clonotypes between healthy human individuals. Profiled with immunoSEQ multiplex PCR; TCRdb holds only in-frame clones, not every one. The sample contains 2 million to 2.5 million clones, approximately 94% of which appear only once. The sample was naive CD4+ T cells sorted from blood. Receptor source: a young man in good health. Both conserved end residues are part of each CDR3. The D gene is left open where the match is weak. The size of a clone is reported for some rows only, either as once, few or many, or as a class for expanded clones.

V gene	J gene	clone size	D gene	CDR3 DNA	CDR3 protein
TRBV18	TRBJ1-1	-	-	TGTGCCAGCTCGCGGGGGGTCTCTCAGGACACTGAAGCTTTCTTT	CASSRGVSQDTEAFF
TRBV29-1	TRBJ2-5	-	-	TGCAGCGTCGGCGGGACTTTGAAACAAGAGACCCAGTACTTC	CSVGGTLKQETQYF
TRBV18	TRBJ2-5	-	-	TGTGCCAGCTCACCAACGGCGAACCAAGAGACCCAGTACTTC	CASSPTANQETQYF
TRBV18	TRBJ2-7	once	-	TGTGCCAGCTCACCGGACCCTTACGAGCAGTACTTC	CASSPDPYEQYF
TRBV2	TRBJ2-7	-	TRBD1	TGTGCCAGCAGGTCCGGGACAGGGATTTACGAGCAGTACTTC	CASRSGTGIYEQYF
TRBV7-2	TRBJ2-5	-	TRBD2	TGTGCCAGCAGCGCAATCGTAGCGGGAGCAATGGAGACCCAGTACTTC	CASSAIVAGAMETQYF
TRBV5-4	TRBJ1-1	-	TRBD1	TGTGCCAGCAGCTTGGGGCAGGGGGCGACTGAAGCTTTCTTT	CASSLGQGATEAFF
TRBV7-9	TRBJ2-5	-	TRBD1	TGTGCCAGCACCCCGGGACAGATCCAAGAGACCCAGTACTTC	CASTPGQIQETQYF
TRBV19	TRBJ2-3	once	TRBD2	TGTGCCAGTGTGGCTAGCGGGAGGAGCACAGATACGCAGTATTTT	CASVASGRSTDTQYF
TRBV5-1	TRBJ1-6	few	-	TGCGCCAGCAGCTTGGGGACACAGCCTCCCCTCCACTTT	CASSLGTQPPLHF
TRBV28	TRBJ2-7	once	-	TGTGCCAGCAGTCCGGACGGCTACGAGCAGTACTTC	CASSPDGYEQYF
TRBV10-3	TRBJ1-5	-	TRBD1	TGTGCCATCAGTGGGACAGGGGGCAGTCAGCCCCAGCATTTT	CAISGTGGSQPQHF
TRBV28	TRBJ1-2	few	-	TGTGCCACCCAGAGCTATGGCTACACCTTC	CATQSYGYTF
TRBV13	TRBJ1-2	-	TRBD1	TGTGCCAGCAGCCCACGGACAGGGGACCCCACCTATGGCTACACCTTC	CASSPRTGDPTYGYTF
TRBV30	TRBJ1-1	-	-	TGTGCCTGGAGTGTCTCCAGTAACACTGAAGCTTTCTTT	CAWSVSSNTEAFF
TRBV29-1	TRBJ1-2	-	-	TGCAGCACCCCGCAGGGGAGGAGTGGCTACACCTTC	CSTPQGRSGYTF
TRBV28	TRBJ1-6	-	-	TGTGCCAGCAGTTTCGCAGGGGCCTTGTCACCCCTCCACTTT	CASSFAGALSPLHF
TRBV27	TRBJ1-5	-	-	TGTGCCAGCAGTTTAGTTTCGGGGGGAGTTACTAGCAATCAGCCCCAGCATTTT	CASSLVSGGVTSNQPQHF
TRBV29-1	TRBJ1-5	few	-	TGCAGCGTCGCACAGGGAGGCAATCAGCCCCAGCATTTT	CSVAQGGNQPQHF
TRBV19	TRBJ2-7	-	-	TGTGCCAGTAGTATCAGTTTGTTCATCGGGGAGCAGTACTTC	CASSISLFIGEQYF
TRBV5-1	TRBJ2-7	-	-	TGCGCCAGCAGCTTGAGTTTCGACAGGCGGTACGAGCAGTACTTC	CASSLSFDRRYEQYF
TRBV6-1	TRBJ1-2	-	-	TGTGCCGGACGTACGGGACACCTCTATGGCTACACCTTC	CAGRTGHLYGYTF
TRBV13	TRBJ2-1	once	TRBD2	TGTGCCAGCAGCTTAAAGGGTATTCGGACTAGCGGAGAGGGGGACAATGAGCAGTTCTTC	CASSLKGIRTSGEGDNEQFF
TRBV4-3	TRBJ1-6	-	TRBD1	TGCGCCAGCAGCCAAGATGGGACAGTAAAATCACCCCTCCACTTT	CASSQDGTVKSPLHF
TRBV29-1	TRBJ2-2	-	-	TGCAGCGCGCTCGGACAGAACACCGGGGAGCTGTTTTTT	CSALGQNTGELFF
TRBV12-5	TRBJ1-1	-	TRBD1	TGTGCTAGTGGCCGGACAGGGGGTGGCACTGAAGCTTTCTTT	CASGRTGGGTEAFF
TRBV28	TRBJ2-7	-	TRBD1	TGTGCCAGCAGCGGGGACAGGGGGGCCTACGAGCAGTACTTC	CASSGDRGAYEQYF
TRBV28	TRBJ2-7	-	TRBD1	TGTGCCTCGACAGGGAGGTACTTC	CASTGRYF
TRBV2	TRBJ2-1	-	-	TGTGCCAGCAGTGAAGTCGGGCCAAGGGGTAACAATGAGCAGTTCTTC	CASSEVGPRGNNEQFF
TRBV12-5	TRBJ2-2	few	-	TGTGCTAGTGGTCCGCCGGTACACACCGGGGAGCTGTTTTTT	CASGPPVHTGELFF
TRBV5-1	TRBJ1-4	-	-	TGCGCCAGCAGCTTTATGGGGCGCGAGGATGAAAAACTGTTTTTT	CASSFMGREDEKLFF
TRBV30	TRBJ1-1	-	-	TGTGCCTGGAGTGAGGAGGGTCCAGCTTTCTTT	CAWSEEGPAFF
TRBV28	TRBJ1-2	-	-	TGTGCCAGCAGTTTAGGGAGCCCGGTAGGGAACACCTTC	CASSLGSPVGNTF
TRBV27	TRBJ2-1	-	TRBD2	TGTGCCAGCAGTTTATTGGGGACTACAGACAATGAGCAGTTCTTC	CASSLLGTTDNEQFF
TRBV10-3	TRBJ1-1	-	-	TGTGCCATCAGTGAGTCGACACAAATGGCTGAAGCTTTCTTT	CAISESTQMAEAFF
TRBV2	TRBJ1-1	once	-	TGTGCCAGCATGGGACCGACGAACACTGAAGCTTTCTTT	CASMGPTNTEAFF
TRBV4-1	TRBJ2-7	-	TRBD1	TGCGCCAGCAGCCAAGACAGGGGGTACGAGCAGTACTTC	CASSQDRGYEQYF
TRBV4-1	TRBJ1-5	-	TRBD1	TGCGCCAGCAGCCTGACAGGGCTCCCCGGGCAGCCCCAGCATTTT	CASSLTGLPGQPQHF
TRBV11-2	TRBJ2-7	-	-	TGTGCCAGCAGCTTTTCAGGGAAAGGGGGCGAGCAGTACTTC	CASSFSGKGGEQYF
TRBV6-1	TRBJ1-3	-	-	TGTGCCAGCAGTGGCCAGGGGCACGAAAACACCATATATTTT	CASSGQGHENTIYF
TRBV30	TRBJ2-5	-	-	TGTGCCGGAACATTACAGGGCCAAGAGACCCAGTACTTC	CAGTLQGQETQYF
TRBV18	TRBJ2-2	-	TRBD2	TGTGCCAGCTCACCGGGACTAGCGGGCTTCGGGGAGCTGTTTTTT	CASSPGLAGFGELFF
TRBV20-1	TRBJ2-5	-	-	TGCAGTGCCCACCGGGAGACCCAGTACTTC	CSAHRETQYF
TRBV10-3	TRBJ2-1	-	TRBD2	TGTGCCATCAGTGATGGAAAGCTTTCCGGGACTACAAATGAGCAGTTCTTC	CAISDGKLSGTTNEQFF
TRBV6-5	TRBJ1-4	few	-	TGTGCCAGCAGTTACTCGACGGGGGGCAAAGAAAAACTGTTTTTT	CASSYSTGGKEKLFF
TRBV6-1	TRBJ2-7	-	TRBD1	TGTGCCAGCAGCTTTTTAACAGGGGCATCCTACGAGCAGTACTTC	CASSFLTGASYEQYF
TRBV6-1	TRBJ2-3	-	TRBD1	TGTGCCAGCAGTGCCGGGACAGTCACAGATACGCAGTATTTT	CASSAGTVTDTQYF